A selection of T cell receptor beta chains follows, all from one sample in a study of CD8 T cells in ankylosing spondylitis. TCRdb analysed the 5' RACE reads with MiXCR anew, one entry per CDR3 protein. The sample consists of over 600,000 distinct CDR3 sequences, under 20% of them appearing once. Sequencing was performed on blood, either unsorted or a sorted T cell fraction (not recorded which). The receptors were gathered from a male donor with ankylosing spondylitis. Both conserved end residues are part of each CDR3. Each record gives: clone size, J gene, V gene, D gene, CDR3 DNA, CDR3 protein. A D gene is named only where the DNA matches it firmly. Clone size is not always given. Where it is, it says once, few, many or a class for expanded clones.

- TRBJ2-7 TRBV29-1 - TGCAGCGTTAATGGCCTCGGACAAGGCTACGAGCAGTACTTC CSVNGLGQGYEQYF
few TRBJ2-2 TRBV9 TRBD1 TGTGCCAGCAGCGGACAGGGGGCGAACACCGGGGAGCTGTTTTTT CASSGQGANTGELFF
few TRBJ1-1 TRBV27 TRBD1 TGTGCCAGCAGACAGACGCAGGGGGCCGGGACTGAAGCTTTCTTT CASRQTQGAGTEAFF
- TRBJ2-1 TRBV5-1 TRBD2 TGCGCCAGCAGCAACCCGCGAGTAGCGGGAGTTGAGCAGTTCTTC CASSNPRVAGVEQFF
- TRBJ1-2 TRBV6-6 - TGTGCCAGCAGTTCGAACAGGGATGGCTACACCTTC CASSSNRDGYTF
many TRBJ2-3 TRBV7-2 - TGTGCCAGCAGCTTAGCGTTCACAGATACGCAGTATTTT CASSLAFTDTQYF
- TRBJ2-5 TRBV7-9 - TGTGCCAGCAGTCAACTCCGGGACAACCAAGAGACCCAGTACTTC CASSQLRDNQETQYF
few TRBJ2-2 TRBV12-3/TRBV12-4 TRBD1 TGTGCCAGCAGAGGGACAGGGGGGTCCGGGGAGCTGTTTTTT CASRGTGGSGELFF
- TRBJ1-1 TRBV27 - TGTGCCAGCAGCTCCGAGACCCGAACTGAAGCTTTCTTT CASSSETRTEAFF
- TRBJ2-1 TRBV11-3 - TGTGCCAGCAGCTCCCTACAGGAGGGTCGGTACAATGAGCAGTTCTTC CASSSLQEGRYNEQFF
- TRBJ1-4 TRBV5-5 - TGTGCCAGCAGCTTCTACAGGACTAATGAAAAACTGTTTTTT CASSFYRTNEKLFF
few TRBJ2-7 TRBV13 - TGTGCCAGCAGCTTATTTGGGGGTCGGGTCTTCGAGCAGTACTTC CASSLFGGRVFEQYF
few TRBJ2-7 TRBV2 - TGTGCCAGCAGTACACGGGAATCGTCGGTTATCGGCTACGACGAGCAGTACTTC CASSTRESSVIGYDEQYF
few TRBJ2-3 TRBV13 - TGTGCCAGCAGCTTATCCGGCCTAAAAGAGGATACGCAGTATTTT CASSLSGLKEDTQYF
- TRBJ2-2 TRBV7-9 - TGTGCCCCTGGGGCTGCGCCGAACACCGGGGAGCTGTTTTTT CAPGAAPNTGELFF
- TRBJ1-1 TRBV12-3/TRBV12-4 - TGTGCCAGCACTCCCGACAGGCCGTACACTGAAGCTTTCTTT CASTPDRPYTEAFF
- TRBJ1-1 TRBV19 - TGTGCCAGTGCCCCCCACCTGGGACCTAACACTGAAGCTTTCTTT CASAPHLGPNTEAFF
few TRBJ2-7 TRBV2 TRBD2 TGTGCCACCGGGGGGAACCCCTACGAGCAGTACTTC CATGGNPYEQYF
few TRBJ2-1 TRBV20-1 - TGCAGTGCTAGTACTGGGGGCAGGTCACCCTACAATGAGCAGTTCTTC CSASTGGRSPYNEQFF
few TRBJ1-1 TRBV7-8 - TGTGCCAGCAGCTTAGCGGACCCGGGAACTAAAGCTTTCTTT CASSLADPGTKAFF
few TRBJ2-7 TRBV20-1 - TGCAGTGCTCCTGGAAGGACTACCTTATCCTACGAGCAGTACTTC CSAPGRTTLSYEQYF
- TRBJ2-7 TRBV29-1 TRBD2 TGCAGCGGCAGGACTAGCGGCTCCTACGAGCAGTACTTC CSGRTSGSYEQYF
- TRBJ1-1 TRBV6-5 - TGTGCCAGCAGTTACTCGTTTACCACCTCGGGGGAAGCTTTCTTT CASSYSFTTSGEAFF
- TRBJ1-1 TRBV4-1 - TGCGCCAGCAGCCACTTAACAGGGCCCGACACTGAAGCTTTCTTT CASSHLTGPDTEAFF
- TRBJ2-2 TRBV20-1 TRBD1 TGCAGTGCTAGGGACCGGGACAGGAACACCGGGGAGCTGTTTTTT CSARDRDRNTGELFF
- TRBJ2-7 TRBV12-3/TRBV12-4 - TGTGCCAGCAGCCGGTGGGGTAGAGGGTACGAGCAGTACTTC CASSRWGRGYEQYF
- TRBJ2-5 TRBV4-3 - TGCGCCAGCAGCCAGGGGCAATTGGAGACCCAGTACTTC CASSQGQLETQYF
once TRBJ2-3 TRBV7-9 TRBD2 TGTGCCAGCAGCTTAGTGAGCAGCGGGACCCCGGATACGCAGTATTTT CASSLVSSGTPDTQYF
many TRBJ1-1 TRBV5-1 TRBD1 TGCGCCAGCAGCCCTGACAGGGTAACTGAAGCTTTCTTT CASSPDRVTEAFF
few TRBJ1-5 TRBV4-1 TRBD1 TGCGCCAGCAGCCAGAAACCCTTTATTGCAGGGGGGAATCAGCCCCAGCATTTT CASSQKPFIAGGNQPQHF
few TRBJ2-3 TRBV12-3/TRBV12-4 - TGTGCCAGCAGTCCCAGGTTTTCGGGGCCAGATACGCAGTATTTT CASSPRFSGPDTQYF
few TRBJ2-1 TRBV5-1 - TGCGCCAGCACCTTGGGAGAGAGCTCCTACAATGAGCAGTTCTTC CASTLGESSYNEQFF
- TRBJ2-6 TRBV10-3 - TGTGCCACCCCACTCTCTGGGGCCAACGTCCTGACTTTC CATPLSGANVLTF
few TRBJ2-2 TRBV9 TRBD1 TGTGCCAGCAGCGCAGGGGGCGTCACCCGGGAGCTGTTTTTT CASSAGGVTRELFF
few TRBJ2-3 TRBV29-1 - TGCAGCGTTTCGGAGACAATGAAAGAGGATACGCAGTATTTT CSVSETMKEDTQYF
- TRBJ1-4 TRBV6-1 - TGTGCCAGCGGTGTCAGGGGATCGGGTAATGAAAAACTGTTTTTT CASGVRGSGNEKLFF
few TRBJ1-5 TRBV20-1 - TGCAGTGCTAGAGATCGACCGGAGCAGCCCCAGCATTTT CSARDRPEQPQHF
many TRBJ2-3 TRBV12-3/TRBV12-4 TRBD2 TGTGCCAGCAGTCATAGCGGGGGGGCCGGAGATACGCAGTATTTT CASSHSGGAGDTQYF
- TRBJ1-1 TRBV28 - TGTGCCAGCAAGGACCCGAACACTGAAGCTTTCTTT CASKDPNTEAFF
few TRBJ2-5 TRBV20-1 TRBD2 TGCAGTGCTAGATTGACTAGCGGGGATTTGGAGACCCAGTACTTC CSARLTSGDLETQYF
- TRBJ1-1 TRBV5-5 - TGTGCCAGCAGCTCCTGGGAGAGCAACACTGAAGCTTTCTTT CASSSWESNTEAFF
- TRBJ2-1 TRBV11-2 - TGTGCCAGCACCTGGGCAGGCGGGAAGGTGGAGTTCTTC CASTWAGGKVEFF
few TRBJ2-7 TRBV12-3/TRBV12-4 TRBD2 TGTGCCAGCACCACCGGGGGGTACTACGAGCAGTACTTC CASTTGGYYEQYF
few TRBJ2-7 TRBV5-1 TRBD1 TGCGCCAGCAGCGCCGGACAGGGATTTAGGTACTTC CASSAGQGFRYF
- TRBJ1-5 TRBV20-1 - TGCAGTGCTAGCCCTTTCCCGTGGCCCCAGCATTTT CSASPFPWPQHF
- TRBJ2-5 TRBV2 TRBD2 TGTGCCAGCTGCTTAGCGGGAGGCGACGAGACCCAGTACTTC CASCLAGGDETQYF
- TRBJ2-7 TRBV20-1 - TGCAGTGCTAGAGATCTCAGACCGTCGGCGGGCAGCTCCTACGAGCAGTACTTC CSARDLRPSAGSSYEQYF
- TRBJ1-5 TRBV5-4 - TGTGCCAGCAGCCGTGATAAGGGGCCCCAGCATTTT CASSRDKGPQHF
- TRBJ2-7 TRBV12-3/TRBV12-4 - TGTGCCAGCAGTTTAAATGGTGTCTACGAGCAGTACTTC CASSLNGVYEQYF
few TRBJ2-1 TRBV6-2/TRBV6-3 TRBD2 TGTGCCAGCTCTGGGACTAGCGGGAGAGAATTTCAAAGGAGCTCCTACAATGAGCAGTTCTTC CASSGTSGREFQRSSYNEQFF
- TRBJ2-1 TRBV29-1 - TGCAGCGTTATCCATCAGAAGGGGTACAATGAGCAGTTCTTC CSVIHQKGYNEQFF
many TRBJ1-4 TRBV29-1 - TGCAGCGTTGAAGATGGAGAAGCAACTAATGAAAAACTGTTTTTT CSVEDGEATNEKLFF
few TRBJ1-4 TRBV20-1 TRBD1 TGCAGTGCTTCAGGACAGGTGTCAACTAATGAAAAACTGTTTTTT CSASGQVSTNEKLFF
- TRBJ2-2 TRBV4-1 - TGCGCCAGCAGCCAAGTGGAGGTGTCCGGGGAGCTGTTTTTT CASSQVEVSGELFF
few TRBJ2-7 TRBV7-2 - TGTGCCAGCAGCTTAGCCGCGAGCGAATCCTACGAGCAGTACTTC CASSLAASESYEQYF
few TRBJ2-7 TRBV12-3/TRBV12-4 - TGTGCCAGCAGTTTATATCCGGGGTCGGGCTACGAGCAGTACTTC CASSLYPGSGYEQYF
few TRBJ1-1 TRBV12-3/TRBV12-4 TRBD1 TGTGCCAGCAGTTTATACAGGGGTCGGACTGAAGCTTTCTTT CASSLYRGRTEAFF
- TRBJ2-7 TRBV7-8 - TGTGCCAGCAGCCTACCAGGGGGGGGGTACGAGCAGTACTTC CASSLPGGGYEQYF
- TRBJ1-1 TRBV6-1 - TGTGCCAGCAGTGAAGCCTGGGGGGGCACTGAAGCTTTCTTT CASSEAWGGTEAFF
few TRBJ2-6 TRBV5-4 - TGTGCCACCACCCTATTCTCTGGGGCCAACGTCCTGACTTTC CATTLFSGANVLTF